Shown below are 27 T cell receptor beta chains from a single sample sequenced in a study of metastatic and nonmetastatic thyroid tumors. Until they underwent thyroid surgery, no patient had received any treatment. TCRdb recomputed clones from the PCR reads via MiXCR. Among approximately 19,000 clones listed, around a sixth were seen once. The sequenced sample consisted of blood. The receptors here all came from a female donor with papillary thyroid cancer or a benign thyroid nodule (not recorded which). Some clones in this sample may be carry-over from other donors' samples.

In its sample, this clone is medium-sized. The genes are TRBV4-1 and TRBJ1-3; 7 bases map to TRBD1. The CDR3 consists of 15 residues. The trim removed 5 bases at V and 0 bases at J, leaving 4 bases unmatched. Per the germline V gene, CDR1 is MGHRA and CDR2 is YSYEKL. The CDR3 reads CASSARDSSGNTIYF. The CDR3 nucleotides are TGCGCCAGCAGCGCCCGGGACAGCTCTGGAAACACCATATATTTT.

This clone was counted ten times or more. This rearrangement joins TRBV2 to TRBJ1-2; D not resolved. Trimming removed 2 bases from V and 4 bases from J, with 8 bases in between. The CDR3 length is 13 residues. The V gene's germline CDR1 is SNHLY and CDR2 FYNNEI. The CDR3, as DNA: TGTGCCAGCAGTGAAAGCGAATTCTATGGCTACACCTTC. It translates to CASSESEFYGYTF.

In the case of this clone: A much larger clonotype is one base distant, so this may be a read error. The chain couples TRBV18 to TRBJ1-1; weak D call: TRBD1 (5 bases). Trimming removed 5 bases at V and 4 bases at J, with 11 bases between. This CDR3 has 13 residues. Germline loops: CDR1 KGHSH, CDR2 LQKENI. CDR3 protein: CASSTGRVTEAFF. The CDR3 DNA sequence: TGTGCCAGCTCAACCGGCAGGGTCACTGAAGCTTTCTTT.

The table lists this clone with many counts. This sequence may be a read error, since a much larger clone differs from it by one base. The missing conserved phenylalanine or tryptophan at the end of this CDR3 makes a read error likely. The rearrangement uses TRBV7-3 and TRBJ2-2; 10 nucleotides line up with TRBD1. V dropped 5 bases and J dropped 3; count of bases not matched to a gene: 6. Germline CDR1 and CDR2: SGHTA and FQGTGA. The CDR3 has 16 amino acids. The CDR3 DNA reads as TGTGCCAGCAGCCCCCGACAGGGGGCGGACACCGGGGAGCTGTTTTCT. Protein: CASSPRQGADTGELFS.

This clone was recorded at least ten times. For the CDR3, the DNA is TGTGCCAGCAGCCCCTCTACTATGGGGAACTATGGCTACACCTTC. Its translation: CASSPSTMGNYGYTF. The genes are TRBV4-2 and TRBJ1-2, with D hard to call. V gave up 4 bases and J gave up 2 bases, with 14 bases separating them. The length of the CDR3 is 15 residues. Germline values: CDR1 LGHNA, CDR2 YNFKEQ.

The sample holds a few counts of this clone. This chain's CDR3 is CATSRDGTGEQYF. In DNA, the CDR3 is TGTGCCACCAGCAGAGATGGCACGGGCGAGCAGTACTTC. The rearrangement links TRBV15 to TRBJ2-7; D uncertain. This CDR3 is 13 amino acids long. V gave up 0 bases and J gave up 6 bases, with 9 bases separating them. Germline V gives CDR1 LNHNV, CDR2 YYDKDF (reference sequence).

This clone was found many times. The chain links TRBV9 to TRBJ2-6; TRBD1 might be the D (5 bases). This CDR3 region has 17 residues. The V end lost 0 bases, the J end lost 0 bases, and 10 bases lay between the germline ends. CDR1 and CDR2 from the germline V gene are SGDLS and YYNGEE. The CDR3 nucleotides read TGTGCCAGCAGCGTAGGAGTGGGGCTCTCTGGGGCCAACGTCCTGACTTTC. Translating it yields CASSVGVGLSGANVLTF.

By share, this clone ranks as medium-sized. The CDR3 reads CASSSQGKVNTEAFF. The CDR3 DNA follows: TGTGCCAGCAGTTCCCAGGGCAAGGTGAACACTGAAGCTTTCTTT. The V call is TRBV28, the J call TRBJ1-1; weak D call: TRBD1 (5 bases). The V and J ends lost 4 bases and 0 bases respectively, with 12 bases between them. The CDR3 extends over 15 amino acids. Germline lookup yields CDR1 MDHEN and CDR2 SYDVKM.

This rearrangement joins TRBV19 to TRBJ2-5; 7 nucleotides align to TRBD2. Germline CDR1 is LNHDA and CDR2 is SQIVND (reference sequence). After removal of 6 bases from V and 3 bases from J, the junction contained 4 bases not matched to a gene. CDR3 length: 13 amino acids. DNA of the CDR3: TGTGCCAGTAGAACTAGCGATAAAGAGACCCAGTACTTC. Its protein product is CASRTSDKETQYF.

This clone was recorded many times. The chain links TRBV6-1 to TRBJ2-7; 9 positions match TRBD1. Germline values: CDR1 MNHNS, CDR2 SASEGT. CDR3 length equals 13 residues. With V trimmed by 4 bases and J by 4 bases, 2 bases remained unmatched. CDR3 coding DNA: TGTGCCAGCAGTGCCGACAGGGGGTACGAGCAGTACTTC. This sequence encodes CASSADRGYEQYF.

The chain joins TRBV20-1 to TRBJ2-2; D unclear. V was cut by 0 bases and J by 1 base, with 12 bases left in between. The CDR3 is made up of 16 amino acids. CDR1 and CDR2 from the germline V gene are DFQATT and SNEGSKA (reference sequence). This CDR3 is CSARDGVAMNTGELFF. The CDR3 DNA reads TGCAGTGCTAGAGATGGAGTGGCAATGAACACCGGGGAGCTGTTTTTT.

This clone was observed many times. This sequence joins TRBV20-1 and TRBJ2-5; D is unresolved. Germline CDR1 and CDR2: DFQATT and SNEGSKA (reference sequence). Deletions cut 0 bases from V and 2 bases from J, with 10 bases between. This CDR3 comprises 14 residues. In DNA form, the CDR3 reads TGCAGTGCTAGAGATGTAACTTTGCAAGAGACCCAGTACTTC. It specifies CSARDVTLQETQYF.

This clone was picked up many times. V usage is TRBV3-1 and J usage is TRBJ2-2, with D possibly matching TRBD2 (5 bases). CDR1 and CDR2 (germline): LGHDT, YNNKEL (reference sequence). The CDR3 has 12 amino acids. Trimming shortened V by 6 bases and J by 3 bases, and 5 bases separated the two germline ends. CDR3 nucleotides: TGTGCCAGCAGAGCGGACACCGGGGAGCTGTTTTTT. It yields the protein CASRADTGELFF.

There are many counts of this clone. Other DNA sequences in this sample translate to the same CDR3. The gene calls are TRBV19 and TRBJ2-2; TRBD1 matches at 10 bases. The CDR3 is 15 residues long. With 4 bases clipped from V and 4 bases from J, the junction kept 3 bases outside the gene matches. CDR1 and CDR2 (germline): LNHDA, SQIVND (reference sequence). The CDR3 sequence is CASSRQGAGTGELFF. The CDR3 nucleotides are TGTGCCAGTAGTAGACAGGGGGCGGGCACCGGGGAGCTGTTTTTT.

This clone was seen at least ten times. The V call is TRBV27, the J call TRBJ2-5; 12 bases match TRBD2. The CDR3 length is 19 residues. With V trimmed by 1 base and J by 4 bases, 13 bases remained unmatched. Per germline, CDR1 MNHEY and CDR2 SMNVEV (reference sequence). The CDR3 sequence: CASSLFPGGRLAGVETQYF. In DNA, the CDR3 is TGTGCCAGCAGTTTATTTCCGGGGGGCCGACTAGCGGGAGTAGAGACCCAGTACTTC.

This clone was seen many times. CDR3 sequence: CSCLIQGYEQYF. The CDR3 DNA follows: TGCAGCTGTTTGATACAGGGCTACGAGCAGTACTTC. J is TRBJ2-7 and V is TRBV20-1; a possible D gene is TRBD1 (6 bases). Germline V gene data show CDR1 as DFQATT and CDR2 as SNEGSKA (reference sequence). The CDR3 has 12 amino acids.

This clone was picked up many times. The chain recombines TRBV27 with TRBJ2-3; TRBD1 matches at 8 bases. Germline trimming cut 2 bases from V and 3 bases from J; bases unmatched to any gene: 7. Germline assignment: CDR1 MNHEY and CDR2 SMNVEV (reference sequence). This CDR3 spans 16 amino acids. The CDR3 is CASSLRAQGGTDTQYF. Here the CDR3 DNA reads TGTGCCAGCAGTTTAAGGGCACAGGGGGGAACAGATACGCAGTATTTT.

This chain joins TRBV5-6 and TRBJ2-1; 11 positions match TRBD2. Per the germline V gene, CDR1 is SGHDT and CDR2 is YYEEEE. V was pared by 4 bases and J by 16 bases, with 10 bases of the junction left unmatched. This CDR3 region has 13 residues. The CDR3 nucleotides are TGTGCCAGCAGCCGAATACTAGCGGGAGTTTCTTTCTTC. This gives the protein CASSRILAGVSFF. Full variable domain (outside the CDR3, taken from reference TRBV5-6 and TRBJ2-1): DAGVTQSPTHLIKTRGQQVTLRCSPKSGHDTVSWYQQALGQGPQFIFQYYEEEERQRGNFPDRFSGHQFPNYSSELNVNALLLGDSALYLCASSRILAGVSFFGPGTRLTVL.

This clone was found many times. This sequence joins TRBV20-1 and TRBJ1-2; D is ambiguous. This CDR3 comprises 11 residues. The ends were cut back, 5 bases at V and 8 bases at J, with 12 bases in the middle. CDR1 and CDR2 (germline): DFQATT, SNEGSKA (reference sequence). The CDR3 DNA reads as TGCAGTGCTGAAAAGGACTCAGGCTACACCTTC. This codes for CSAEKDSGYTF.

This clone was seen at least ten times. This chain joins TRBV6-2 or TRBV6-3 and TRBJ2-7; 11 bases fit TRBD2. The CDR3 is made up of 14 amino acids. Germline-derived CDR1 and CDR2 are MNHEY and SVGEGT. The V gene end was trimmed by 7 bases and the J gene end by 3 bases; junction bases not matched to a gene: 5. For the CDR3, the DNA is TGTGCCAGCACACTAGCGGGAGAGGGCTACGAGCAGTACTTC. Protein product: CASTLAGEGYEQYF.

The rearrangement joins TRBV20-1 to TRBJ1-5; a possible D gene is TRBD1 (6 bases). The CDR3 covers 22 residues. V lost 4 bases and J 0 bases, leaving 34 bases between the germline ends. Germline CDR1 DFQATT, CDR2 SNEGSKA (reference sequence). This CDR3 reads CSAKYRTRGPWGAAYSNQPQHF. The DNA for the CDR3 is TGCAGTGCTAAATACCGGACCCGGGGGCCCTGGGGCGCGGCATATAGCAATCAGCCCCAGCATTTT.

This clone appeared many times. The J gene is TRBJ2-1, the V gene TRBV19; D could derive from TRBD1 or TRBD2 (6 bases each). Deletions cut 3 bases from V and 9 bases from J, with 18 bases between. Germline V CDR1 and CDR2: LNHDA, SQIVND (reference sequence). This CDR3 comprises 15 residues. CDR3: CASSISSPGAIEQFF. Here the CDR3 DNA reads TGTGCCAGTAGTATCTCCTCGCCGGGGGCAATTGAGCAGTTCTTC.

This clone was counted ten times or more. The gene calls are TRBV12-5 and TRBJ2-1, with TRBD1 identical over 12 bases. Germline assignment: CDR1 LGHNT and CDR2 FRNRAP. The CDR3 sequence is 14 residues long. V gave up 8 bases and J gave up 8 bases; unmatched junction bases: 7. The CDR3 here is CASRGQGAVDEQFF. CDR3 DNA sequence: TGTGCTAGTAGGGGACAGGGGGCCGTAGATGAGCAGTTCTTC.

To note about this clone: One end of the junction fails to match germline, which may point to a read error. J is TRBJ2-1 and V is TRBV5-1; the D gene is possibly TRBD2 (5 bases). Germline V CDR1 and CDR2: SGHRS, YFSETQ. The CDR3 is made up of 16 amino acids. The DNA for the CDR3 is TGCGCCAGCAGCTTGGTTGGGCCTAGCTGGCACAATGAGCATTTCTTC. Translated: CASSLVGPSWHNEHFF.

This clone was recorded many times. The V gene is TRBV7-3, the J gene TRBJ2-2, with TRBD2 matching 7 bases. Losses at the gene ends were 0 bases for V and 7 bases for J; bases not matched to a gene: 14. Germline CDR1 and CDR2: SGHTA and FQGTGA. CDR3 length: 18 residues. DNA for the CDR3: TGTGCCAGCAGCTTAACTGGTATGACCAGCGGGAAGGTCGGGGAGCTGTTTTTT. This translates into CASSLTGMTSGKVGELFF.

This clone was counted many times. This chain uses TRBV5-1 with TRBJ2-3; TRBD2 is a possible D gene (5 bases). In germline, CDR1 is SGHRS, CDR2 YFSETQ. The V gene lost 1 base and the J gene lost 2 bases, with 17 bases spanning the gap. The CDR3 spans 17 residues. The CDR3 spells CASSLTSVLASTDTQYF. DNA of the CDR3: TGCGCCAGCAGCTTGACGTCGGTGCTAGCCTCCACAGATACGCAGTATTTT. The variable domain in full, completed from reference TRBV5-1 and TRBJ2-3, reads KAGVTQTPRYLIKTRGQQVTLSCSPISGHRSVSWYQQTPGQGLQFLFEYFSETQRNKGNFPGRFSGRQFSNSRSEMNVSTLELGDSALYLCASSLTSVLASTDTQYFGPGTRLTVL.

This clone has a count of ten or more. Other nucleotide sequences in the sample specify the same CDR3. V usage is TRBV20-1 and J usage is TRBJ1-1, with D possibly being TRBD1 (5 bases). Germline V gene lookup returns CDR1 DFQATT and CDR2 SNEGSKA (reference sequence). This CDR3 region has 14 residues. CDR3 DNA: TGCAGCACCAGGGATGTCGGGGCATACACTGAAGCTTTCTTT. Encoded protein: CSTRDVGAYTEAFF.